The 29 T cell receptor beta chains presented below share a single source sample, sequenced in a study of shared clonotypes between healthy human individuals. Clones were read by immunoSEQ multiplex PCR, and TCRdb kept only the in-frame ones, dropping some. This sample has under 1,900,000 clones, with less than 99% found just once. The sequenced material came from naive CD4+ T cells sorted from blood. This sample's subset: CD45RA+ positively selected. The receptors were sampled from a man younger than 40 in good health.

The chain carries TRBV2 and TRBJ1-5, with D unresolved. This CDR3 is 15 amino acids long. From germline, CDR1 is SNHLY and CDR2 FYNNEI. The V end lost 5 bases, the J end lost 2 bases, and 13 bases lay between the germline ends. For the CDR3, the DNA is TGTGCCAGCAGTTCAAGAGGAACCGGCAATCAGCCCCAGCATTTT. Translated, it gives CASSSRGTGNQPQHF.

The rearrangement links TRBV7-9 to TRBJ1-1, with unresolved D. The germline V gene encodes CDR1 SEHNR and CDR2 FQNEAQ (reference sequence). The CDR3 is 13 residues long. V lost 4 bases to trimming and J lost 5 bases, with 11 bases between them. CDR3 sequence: CASSYGLGTEAFF. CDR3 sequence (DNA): TGTGCCAGCAGCTACGGCCTGGGGACTGAAGCTTTCTTT. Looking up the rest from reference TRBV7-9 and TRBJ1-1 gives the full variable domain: DTGVSQNPRHKITKRGQNVTFRCDPISEHNRLYWYRQTLGQGPEFLTYFQNEAQLEKSRLLSDRFSAERPKGSFSTLEIQRTEQGDSAMYLCASSYGLGTEAFFGQGTRLTVV.

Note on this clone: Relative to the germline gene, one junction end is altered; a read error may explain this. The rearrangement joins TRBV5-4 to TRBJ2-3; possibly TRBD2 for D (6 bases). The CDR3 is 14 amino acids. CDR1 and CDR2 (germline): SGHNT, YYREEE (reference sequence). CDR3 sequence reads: CASRLGGGSDTQYF. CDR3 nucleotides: TGTGCCAGCAGGTTGGGGGGAGGCTCAGATACGCAGTATTTT. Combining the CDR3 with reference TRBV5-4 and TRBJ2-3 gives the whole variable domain ETGVTQSPTHLIKTRGQQVTLRCSSQSGHNTVSWYQQALGQGPQFIFQYYREEENGRGNFPPRFSGLQFPNYSSELNVNALELDDSALYLCASRLGGGSDTQYFGPGTRLTVL.

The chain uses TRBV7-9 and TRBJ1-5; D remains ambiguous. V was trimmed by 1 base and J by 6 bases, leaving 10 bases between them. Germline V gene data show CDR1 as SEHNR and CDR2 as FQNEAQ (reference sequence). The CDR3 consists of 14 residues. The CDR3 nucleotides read TGTGCCAGCAGCTTAGATCTGGGCTCTCAGCCCCAGCATTTT. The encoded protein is CASSLDLGSQPQHF.

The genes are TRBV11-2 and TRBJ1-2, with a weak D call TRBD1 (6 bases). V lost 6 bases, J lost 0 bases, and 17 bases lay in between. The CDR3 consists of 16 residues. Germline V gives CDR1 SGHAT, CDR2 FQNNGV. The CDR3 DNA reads TGTGCCAGCAGGCCAGGCCGGGGGGCTCCTAACTATGGCTACACCTTC. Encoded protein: CASRPGRGAPNYGYTF.

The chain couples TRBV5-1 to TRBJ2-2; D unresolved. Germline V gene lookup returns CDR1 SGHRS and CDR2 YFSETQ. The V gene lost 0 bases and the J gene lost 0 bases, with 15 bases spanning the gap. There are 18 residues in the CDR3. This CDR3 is CASSLAFVGSANTGELFF. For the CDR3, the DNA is TGCGCCAGCAGCTTGGCATTCGTGGGCAGCGCGAACACCGGGGAGCTGTTTTTT.

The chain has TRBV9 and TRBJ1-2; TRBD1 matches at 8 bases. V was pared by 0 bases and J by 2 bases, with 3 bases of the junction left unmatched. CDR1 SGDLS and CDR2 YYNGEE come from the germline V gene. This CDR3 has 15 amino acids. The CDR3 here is CASSVGTGSNYGYTF. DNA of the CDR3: TGTGCCAGCAGCGTAGGGACAGGGTCAAACTATGGCTACACCTTC.

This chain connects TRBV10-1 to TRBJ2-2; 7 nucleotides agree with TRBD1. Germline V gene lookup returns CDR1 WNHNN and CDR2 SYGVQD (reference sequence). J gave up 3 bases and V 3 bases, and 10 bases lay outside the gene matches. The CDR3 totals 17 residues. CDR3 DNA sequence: TGCGCCAGCAGTGATAGGACCCGACAGGGACACACCGGGGAGCTGTTTTTT. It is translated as CASSDRTRQGHTGELFF.

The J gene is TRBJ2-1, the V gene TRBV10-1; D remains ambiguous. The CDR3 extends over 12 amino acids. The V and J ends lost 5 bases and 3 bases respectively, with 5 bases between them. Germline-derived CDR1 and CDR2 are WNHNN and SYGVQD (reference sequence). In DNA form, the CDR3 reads TGCGCCAGCAGTCGGAGCTACAATGAGCAGTTCTTC. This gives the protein CASSRSYNEQFF.

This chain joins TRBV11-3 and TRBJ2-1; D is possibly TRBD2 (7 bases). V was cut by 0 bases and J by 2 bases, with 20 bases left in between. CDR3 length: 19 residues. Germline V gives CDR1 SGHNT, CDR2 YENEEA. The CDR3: CASSLEGSVSRGPYNEQFF. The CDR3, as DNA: TGTGCCAGCAGCTTAGAGGGTTCGGTTTCGCGGGGGCCCTACAATGAGCAGTTCTTC.

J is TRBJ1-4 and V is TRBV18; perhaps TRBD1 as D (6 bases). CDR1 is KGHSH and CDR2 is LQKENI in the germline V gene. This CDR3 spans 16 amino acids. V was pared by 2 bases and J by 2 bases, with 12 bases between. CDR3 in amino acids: CASSPLAGATNEKLFF. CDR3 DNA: TGTGCCAGCTCACCATTGGCAGGGGCCACTAATGAAAAACTGTTTTTT.

CDR3 region: CASSSTGVGAYEQYF. The CDR3 nucleotides are TGTGCCAGCAGCTCTACAGGGGTAGGGGCCTACGAGCAGTACTTC. The chain combines TRBV28 with TRBJ2-7, with 7 bases fitting TRBD1. This CDR3 region has 15 residues. Germline CDR1 reads MDHEN; CDR2 reads SYDVKM. The V gene end was trimmed by 6 bases and the J gene end by 2 bases; junction bases not matched to a gene: 10.

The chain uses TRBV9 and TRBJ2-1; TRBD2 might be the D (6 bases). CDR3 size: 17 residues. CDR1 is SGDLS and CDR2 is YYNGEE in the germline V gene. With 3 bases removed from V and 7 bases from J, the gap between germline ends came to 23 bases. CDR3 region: CASSASGTPKGANEQFF. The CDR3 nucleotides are TGTGCCAGCAGCGCCTCCGGGACTCCCAAAGGGGCTAATGAGCAGTTCTTC.

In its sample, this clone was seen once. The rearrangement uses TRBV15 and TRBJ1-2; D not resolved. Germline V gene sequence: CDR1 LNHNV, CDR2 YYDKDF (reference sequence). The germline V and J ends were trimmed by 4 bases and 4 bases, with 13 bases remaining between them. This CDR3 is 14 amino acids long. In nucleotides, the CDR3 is TGTGCCACCAGCAATGCGGTAGGCGGCTATGGCTACACCTTC. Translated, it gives CATSNAVGGYGYTF.

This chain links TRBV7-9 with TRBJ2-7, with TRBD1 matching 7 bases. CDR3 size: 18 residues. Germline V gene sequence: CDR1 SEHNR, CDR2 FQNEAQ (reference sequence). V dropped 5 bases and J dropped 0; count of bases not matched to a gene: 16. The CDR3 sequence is CASSKRRQTGRSSYEQYF. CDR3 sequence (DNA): TGTGCCAGCAGCAAACGCCGGCAGACAGGGCGGAGCTCCTACGAGCAGTACTTC. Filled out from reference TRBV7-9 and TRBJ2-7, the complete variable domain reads DTGVSQNPRHKITKRGQNVTFRCDPISEHNRLYWYRQTLGQGPEFLTYFQNEAQLEKSRLLSDRFSAERPKGSFSTLEIQRTEQGDSAMYLCASSKRRQTGRSSYEQYFGPGTRLTVT.

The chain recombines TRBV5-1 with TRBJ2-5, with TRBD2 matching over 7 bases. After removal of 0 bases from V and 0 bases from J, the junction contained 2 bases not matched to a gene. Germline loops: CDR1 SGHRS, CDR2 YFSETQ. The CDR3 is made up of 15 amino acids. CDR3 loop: CASSLGAGYQETQYF. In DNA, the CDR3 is TGCGCCAGCAGCTTGGGAGCGGGGTACCAAGAGACCCAGTACTTC.

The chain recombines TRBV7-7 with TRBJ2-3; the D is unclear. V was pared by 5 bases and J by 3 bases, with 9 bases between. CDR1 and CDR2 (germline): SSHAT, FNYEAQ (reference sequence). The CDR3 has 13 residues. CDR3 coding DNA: TGTGCCAGCAGCCACCTCAGTACAGATACGCAGTATTTT. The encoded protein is CASSHLSTDTQYF.

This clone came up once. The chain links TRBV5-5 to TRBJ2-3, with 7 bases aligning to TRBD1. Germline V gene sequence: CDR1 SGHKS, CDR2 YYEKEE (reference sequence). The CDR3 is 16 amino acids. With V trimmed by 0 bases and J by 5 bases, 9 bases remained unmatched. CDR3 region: CASSLDRGQGIDTQYF. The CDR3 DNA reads TGTGCCAGCAGCTTGGACAGGGGTCAGGGAATAGATACGCAGTATTTT.

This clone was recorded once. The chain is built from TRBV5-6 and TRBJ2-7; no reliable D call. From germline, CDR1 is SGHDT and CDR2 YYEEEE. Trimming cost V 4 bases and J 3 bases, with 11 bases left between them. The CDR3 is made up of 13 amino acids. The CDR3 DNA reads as TGTGCCAGCAGCCCGTTACGAAGCTACGAGCAGTACTTC. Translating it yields CASSPLRSYEQYF.

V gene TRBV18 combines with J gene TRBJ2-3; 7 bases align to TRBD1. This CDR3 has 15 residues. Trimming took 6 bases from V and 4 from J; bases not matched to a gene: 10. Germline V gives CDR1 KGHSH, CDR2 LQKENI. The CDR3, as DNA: TGTGCCAGCTCTTCACAGGGGCAGTCGGCAGATACGCAGTATTTT. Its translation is CASSSQGQSADTQYF.

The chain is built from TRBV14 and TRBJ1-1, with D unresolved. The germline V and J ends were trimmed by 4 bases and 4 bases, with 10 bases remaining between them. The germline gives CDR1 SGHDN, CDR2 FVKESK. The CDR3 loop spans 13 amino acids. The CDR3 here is CASSRPGITEAFF. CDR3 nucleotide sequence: TGTGCCAGCAGCCGTCCGGGGATCACTGAAGCTTTCTTT.

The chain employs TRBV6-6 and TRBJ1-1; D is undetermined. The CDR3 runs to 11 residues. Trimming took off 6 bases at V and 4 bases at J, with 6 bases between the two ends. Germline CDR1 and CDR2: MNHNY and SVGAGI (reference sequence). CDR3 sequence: CASRMSTEAFF. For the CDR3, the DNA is TGTGCCAGCAGGATGTCCACTGAAGCTTTCTTT.

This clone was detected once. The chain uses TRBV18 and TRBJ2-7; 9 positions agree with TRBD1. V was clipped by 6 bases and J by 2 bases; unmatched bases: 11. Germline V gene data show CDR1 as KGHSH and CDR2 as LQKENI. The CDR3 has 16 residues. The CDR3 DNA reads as TGTGCCAGCTCCCTTACTTCGGACAGGGGCACCTACGAGCAGTACTTC. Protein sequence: CASSLTSDRGTYEQYF.

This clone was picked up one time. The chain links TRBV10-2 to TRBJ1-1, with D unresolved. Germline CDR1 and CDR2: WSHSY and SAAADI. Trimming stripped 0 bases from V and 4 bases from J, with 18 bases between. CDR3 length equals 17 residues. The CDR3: CASSESTLDLRGTEAFF. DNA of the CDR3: TGCGCCAGCAGTGAGTCGACCCTAGATTTAAGAGGCACTGAAGCTTTCTTT.

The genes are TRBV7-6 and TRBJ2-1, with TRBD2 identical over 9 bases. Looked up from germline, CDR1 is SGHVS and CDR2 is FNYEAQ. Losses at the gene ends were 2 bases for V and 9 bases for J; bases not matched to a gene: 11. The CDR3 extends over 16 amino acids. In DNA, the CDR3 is TGTGCCAGCAGCTTAATGACGAGGGGACTAGCTGCTGAGCAGTTCTTC. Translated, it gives CASSLMTRGLAAEQFF.

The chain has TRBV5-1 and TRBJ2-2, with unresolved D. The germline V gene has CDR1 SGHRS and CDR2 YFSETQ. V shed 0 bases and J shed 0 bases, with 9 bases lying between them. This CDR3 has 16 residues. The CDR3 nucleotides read TGCGCCAGCAGCTTGGAGGCCATCGCGAACACCGGGGAGCTGTTTTTT. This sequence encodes CASSLEAIANTGELFF. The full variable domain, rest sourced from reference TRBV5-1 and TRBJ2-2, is KAGVTQTPRYLIKTRGQQVTLSCSPISGHRSVSWYQQTPGQGLQFLFEYFSETQRNKGNFPGRFSGRQFSNSRSEMNVSTLELGDSALYLCASSLEAIANTGELFFGEGSRLTVL.

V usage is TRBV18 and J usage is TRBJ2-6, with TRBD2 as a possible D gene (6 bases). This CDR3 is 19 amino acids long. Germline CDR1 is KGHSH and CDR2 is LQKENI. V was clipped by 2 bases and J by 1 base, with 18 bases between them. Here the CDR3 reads CASSPILRDSGSGANVLTF. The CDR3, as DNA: TGTGCCAGCTCACCAATACTGCGGGATTCGGGGTCTGGGGCCAACGTCCTGACTTTC.

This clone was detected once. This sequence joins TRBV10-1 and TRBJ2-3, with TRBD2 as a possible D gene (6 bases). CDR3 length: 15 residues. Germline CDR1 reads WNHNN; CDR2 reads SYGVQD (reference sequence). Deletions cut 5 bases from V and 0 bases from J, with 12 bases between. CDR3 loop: CASSNLAVSTDTQYF. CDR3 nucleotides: TGCGCCAGCAGTAATTTAGCGGTTAGCACAGATACGCAGTATTTT.

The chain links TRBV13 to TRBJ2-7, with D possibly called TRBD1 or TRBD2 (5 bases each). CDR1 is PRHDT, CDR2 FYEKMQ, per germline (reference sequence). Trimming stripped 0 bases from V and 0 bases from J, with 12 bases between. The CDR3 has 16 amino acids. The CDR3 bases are TGTGCCAGCAGCTTAGGCCGGGGTAGGGGCTCCTACGAGCAGTACTTC. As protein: CASSLGRGRGSYEQYF.